Listed here are 23 T cell receptor beta chains from one sample, sequenced in a study of memory CD4+ T cells and cytomegalovirus serostatus. Single viable CD3+CD4+CD8-CD45RO+ cells were sorted as the memory CD4+ T cells. TCRdb's table, derived via immunoSEQ multiplex PCR, lists solely in-frame clones and lacks some. The data contain about 52,000 clones, around 82% of them seen just once; the ten biggest clones take up roughly 2%. Specimen: memory CD4+ T cells from blood. These receptors were taken from an adult in good health and CMV-seropositive.

The rearrangement uses TRBV19 and TRBJ2-7; 7 positions match TRBD2. This CDR3 region has 13 residues. Per the germline V gene, CDR1 is LNHDA and CDR2 is SQIVND (reference sequence). The ends lost 5 bases at V and 5 bases at J; junction bases unmatched: 6. For the CDR3, the DNA is TGTGCCAGTAGTTGGACCCGGGGGGACGAGCAGTACTTC. As protein: CASSWTRGDEQYF.

The chain recombines TRBV6-6 with TRBJ1-4; 10 nucleotides match TRBD1. The CDR3 has 14 amino acids. Germline loops: CDR1 MNHNY, CDR2 SVGAGI (reference sequence). The V and J ends lost 10 bases and 7 bases, in that order; junction bases with no gene match: 9. The CDR3 nucleotides are TGTGCCACCATAGCGGGACAGGGGAGTGAAAAACTGTTTTTT. Its translation is CATIAGQGSEKLFF.

This clone appeared once. This sequence joins TRBV4-1 and TRBJ2-1, with 8 bases aligning to TRBD2. This CDR3 comprises 16 residues. Germline CDR1 and CDR2: MGHRA and YSYEKL. V shed 3 bases and J 8 bases; nucleotides not matched to a gene: 12. The CDR3 is CASSQPSSGSWDEQFF. CDR3 bases: TGCGCCAGCAGCCAGCCCTCGAGCGGGAGTTGGGATGAGCAGTTCTTC.

The chain is built from TRBV5-1 and TRBJ1-1; D gene ambiguous. This CDR3 contains 16 residues. V shed 3 bases and J shed 1 base, with 16 bases lying between them. CDR1 and CDR2 (germline): SGHRS, YFSETQ. CDR3 in DNA: TGCGCCAGCAGCTCCCGCCAAGGGCGGACGAACACTGAAGCTTTCTTT. The encoded protein is CASSSRQGRTNTEAFF.

This clone showed up just a few times. The V gene is TRBV25-1, the J gene TRBJ2-7; 12 bases line up with TRBD2. V lost 3 bases, J lost 7 bases, and 4 bases stayed unmatched. From germline, CDR1 is MGHDK and CDR2 SYGVNS. The CDR3 is 14 residues long. The CDR3 DNA follows: TGTGCCAGCAGTGATTGGACTAGCGGGGAGGAGCAGTACTTC. Amino acids: CASSDWTSGEEQYF.

This clone occurred once. V usage is TRBV19 and J usage is TRBJ1-1; TRBD1 matches at 8 bases. Trimming took 5 bases from V and 3 from J; bases not matched to a gene: 8. The CDR3 is 15 residues long. The germline V gene encodes CDR1 LNHDA and CDR2 SQIVND (reference sequence). CDR3: CASSAATGDYTEAFF. The CDR3 DNA is TGTGCCAGTAGTGCCGCGACAGGGGACTACACTGAAGCTTTCTTT.

The rearrangement uses TRBV6-1 and TRBJ2-7, with D perhaps matching TRBD2 (5 bases). CDR3 length: 18 residues. The germline gives CDR1 MNHNS, CDR2 SASEGT. V dropped 4 bases and J dropped 4 bases, with 26 bases sitting between them. The CDR3, as DNA: TGTGCCAGCAGTGGGGTTTTGACGGGATCCCGTTATCGGTACGAGCAGTACTTC. Encoded protein: CASSGVLTGSRYRYEQYF.

The V and J genes are TRBV5-4 and TRBJ2-7; 7 nucleotides align to TRBD1. V lost 4 bases to trimming and J lost 6 bases; unmatched junction nucleotides: 10. Germline CDR1 is SGHNT and CDR2 is YYREEE (reference sequence). This CDR3 comprises 14 residues. The DNA of the CDR3 is TGTGCCAGCAGCCGACAGGGAATCAGGGCCGAGCAGTACTTC. This translates into CASSRQGIRAEQYF.

The sample holds one count of this clone. The chain recombines TRBV7-2 with TRBJ2-7, with TRBD1 as a possible D gene (5 bases). CDR1 SGHTA and CDR2 FQGNSA come from the germline V gene. The CDR3 consists of 13 residues. The V end was cut by 1 base, the J end by 7 bases, with 11 bases between. The CDR3 nucleotides are TGTGCCAGCAGCTTAGGGGGCATTGTAGAGCAGTACTTC. Its protein is CASSLGGIVEQYF.

This sequence joins TRBV28 and TRBJ2-3; D is unresolved. The germline V gene encodes CDR1 MDHEN and CDR2 SYDVKM. The CDR3 loop spans 15 amino acids. Trimming left V 6 bases short and J 2 bases short, with 15 bases between. The CDR3 region is CASSGRRLYTDTQYF. The CDR3 region has the DNA TGTGCCAGCAGCGGGCGGAGACTTTACACAGATACGCAGTATTTT.

This clone has a single count. This chain links TRBV6-6 with TRBJ1-2; TRBD1 might be the D (5 bases). Germline V gene data show CDR1 as MNHNY and CDR2 as SVGAGI (reference sequence). CDR3 length equals 13 residues. V shed 7 bases and J shed 4 bases, with 13 bases lying between them. DNA of the CDR3: TGTGCCAGCACCTCGGACGGGGGCTATGGCTACACCTTC. Translated, it gives CASTSDGGYGYTF.

The chain couples TRBV7-9 to TRBJ2-2, with 7 positions matching TRBD2. The CDR3 runs to 15 residues. Germline V gene data show CDR1 as SEHNR and CDR2 as FQNEAQ (reference sequence). Trimming cost V 3 bases and J 3 bases; bases outside gene matches: 4. This chain's CDR3 is CASSLGGRYTGELFF. The DNA for the CDR3 is TGTGCCAGCAGCTTGGGAGGGCGGTACACCGGGGAGCTGTTTTTT.

The chain employs TRBV5-1 and TRBJ2-7; D ambiguous. Germline V gene sequence: CDR1 SGHRS, CDR2 YFSETQ. CDR3 size: 14 residues. Trimming took off 0 bases at V and 3 bases at J, with 10 bases between the two ends. The CDR3 loop is CASSLGTDDYEQYF. CDR3 nucleotides: TGCGCCAGCAGCTTGGGTACTGATGACTACGAGCAGTACTTC.

The chain joins TRBV18 to TRBJ1-1; 7 bases fit TRBD1. V lost 4 bases, J lost 5 bases, and 7 bases stayed unmatched. The CDR3 consists of 14 residues. CDR1 is KGHSH, CDR2 LQKENI, per germline. CDR3 loop: CASSLHPRGTEAFF. The CDR3 DNA follows: TGTGCCAGCTCACTACACCCCAGGGGGACTGAAGCTTTCTTT.

This clone turned up a few times. This chain uses TRBV19 with TRBJ2-2; no definite D call. The CDR3 is 13 residues long. The V end was cut by 1 base, the J end by 4 bases, with 4 bases between. In germline, CDR1 is LNHDA, CDR2 SQIVND (reference sequence). The chain's CDR3 is CASSIVFTGELFF. The CDR3 nucleotides are TGTGCCAGTAGTATAGTGTTCACCGGGGAGCTGTTTTTT.

V gene TRBV28 combines with J gene TRBJ1-2; TRBD1 agrees at 8 bases. The CDR3 length is 12 residues. Germline V CDR1 and CDR2: MDHEN, SYDVKM. V trimming: 6 bases; J trimming: 8 bases; junction bases outside the gene matches: 5. As DNA, the CDR3 is TGTGCCAGCAGGACAGGGGCGAACGGCTACACCTTC. Translation: CASRTGANGYTF.

In DNA form, the CDR3 reads TGTGCCAGCAGTTACGGGGGAGTCACCTACGAGCAGTACTTC. Its protein product is CASSYGGVTYEQYF. The chain has TRBV6-5 and TRBJ2-7, with D possibly called TRBD1 or TRBD2 (5 bases each). V was shortened by 2 bases and J by 2 bases, with 10 bases between the two germline ends. Looked up from germline, CDR1 is MNHEY and CDR2 is SVGAGI. There are 14 residues in the CDR3.

The chain is built from TRBV7-8 and TRBJ2-5; D is possibly TRBD2 (5 bases). V was shortened by 6 bases and J by 3 bases, with 14 bases between the two germline ends. Germline V gene data show CDR1 as SGHVS and CDR2 as FQNEAQ. This CDR3 contains 14 residues. CDR3 DNA: TGTGCCAGCAGAGCACGGACGGGGAAAGAGACCCAGTACTTC. This codes for CASRARTGKETQYF.

This sequence joins TRBV7-2 and TRBJ2-1; D might be TRBD2 (6 bases). The CDR3 totals 16 residues. CDR1 is SGHTA, CDR2 FQGNSA, per germline. V was shortened by 5 bases and J by 0 bases, with 14 bases between the two germline ends. The CDR3, as DNA: TGTGCCAGCAGCCGGTCGGAGGGAAGCTCCTACAATGAGCAGTTCTTC. Residues: CASSRSEGSSYNEQFF.

The chain employs TRBV5-6 and TRBJ2-7; no definite D call. Trimming removed 3 bases at V and 2 bases at J, with 9 bases between. The germline CDR1 and CDR2 sequences are SGHDT and YYEEEE. This CDR3 has 13 residues. CDR3 in DNA: TGTGCCAGCAGCTCCGGCCCCGCCTACGAGCAGTACTTC. Translated: CASSSGPAYEQYF.

This chain joins TRBV2 and TRBJ1-1; TRBD1 agrees at 8 bases. The germline CDR1 and CDR2 sequences are SNHLY and FYNNEI. The junction had 6 bases not matched to a gene; V was cut back by 8 bases and J by 4 bases. The CDR3 extends over 13 amino acids. The CDR3 region has the DNA TGTGCCAGCTTGGCAGGGACAGGCACTGAAGCTTTCTTT. Translation gives CASLAGTGTEAFF.

J is TRBJ2-7 and V is TRBV7-4; D is possibly TRBD1 (5 bases). Trimming removed 0 bases at V and 6 bases at J, with 12 bases between. Germline CDR1 is SGHVT and CDR2 is SQSDAQ. The CDR3 is 14 amino acids. CDR3 DNA sequence: TGTGCCAGCAGCTTAGCCGCAGGGCTGGTCGAGCAGTACTTC. As protein: CASSLAAGLVEQYF.

This sequence joins TRBV6-5 and TRBJ1-5; unclear D gene. V lost 2 bases to trimming and J lost 9 bases, with 11 bases between them. The CDR3 covers 13 residues. Per germline, CDR1 MNHEY and CDR2 SVGAGI. CDR3 bases: TGTGCCAGCAGTTACGGGCCGCTTCGGCCCCAGCATTTT. Its protein is CASSYGPLRPQHF.